This T cell receptor (beta chain) was retrieved from a study of T cell responses to AZD1222 COVID-19 vaccine. A note on this clone: The antigen remains undetermined.

TCRdb keeps only in-frame clones here, not all; method: immunoSEQ multiplex PCR. The sample includes approximately 140,000 clones, around 89% seen only once; the top ten take more than 13%. Whole-study results and caveats: A mostly white British donor set with more females was recruited, and clonal diversity was possibly underestimated. Spike-wide vaccine-associated CD4 TCRs dominated at 160-218 and 743-854. Unmutated regions of variants are reportedly targeted by nearly half of spike-specific TCRs.

The sample here was peripheral blood, taken on day 0 of AZD1222 vaccination. The clonotype was recovered from an adult in good health.

The CDR3 spells CASSDPTAEKFF. The DNA of the CDR3 is TGTGCCAGCAGTGACCCGACAGCCGAGAAATTCTTC. The V call is TRBV9, the J call TRBJ2-1; D is perhaps TRBD1 (5 bases). The CDR3 is 12 amino acids. The V end lost 5 bases, the J end lost 16 bases, and 19 bases lay between the germline ends. Germline CDR1 SGDLS, CDR2 YYNGEE.